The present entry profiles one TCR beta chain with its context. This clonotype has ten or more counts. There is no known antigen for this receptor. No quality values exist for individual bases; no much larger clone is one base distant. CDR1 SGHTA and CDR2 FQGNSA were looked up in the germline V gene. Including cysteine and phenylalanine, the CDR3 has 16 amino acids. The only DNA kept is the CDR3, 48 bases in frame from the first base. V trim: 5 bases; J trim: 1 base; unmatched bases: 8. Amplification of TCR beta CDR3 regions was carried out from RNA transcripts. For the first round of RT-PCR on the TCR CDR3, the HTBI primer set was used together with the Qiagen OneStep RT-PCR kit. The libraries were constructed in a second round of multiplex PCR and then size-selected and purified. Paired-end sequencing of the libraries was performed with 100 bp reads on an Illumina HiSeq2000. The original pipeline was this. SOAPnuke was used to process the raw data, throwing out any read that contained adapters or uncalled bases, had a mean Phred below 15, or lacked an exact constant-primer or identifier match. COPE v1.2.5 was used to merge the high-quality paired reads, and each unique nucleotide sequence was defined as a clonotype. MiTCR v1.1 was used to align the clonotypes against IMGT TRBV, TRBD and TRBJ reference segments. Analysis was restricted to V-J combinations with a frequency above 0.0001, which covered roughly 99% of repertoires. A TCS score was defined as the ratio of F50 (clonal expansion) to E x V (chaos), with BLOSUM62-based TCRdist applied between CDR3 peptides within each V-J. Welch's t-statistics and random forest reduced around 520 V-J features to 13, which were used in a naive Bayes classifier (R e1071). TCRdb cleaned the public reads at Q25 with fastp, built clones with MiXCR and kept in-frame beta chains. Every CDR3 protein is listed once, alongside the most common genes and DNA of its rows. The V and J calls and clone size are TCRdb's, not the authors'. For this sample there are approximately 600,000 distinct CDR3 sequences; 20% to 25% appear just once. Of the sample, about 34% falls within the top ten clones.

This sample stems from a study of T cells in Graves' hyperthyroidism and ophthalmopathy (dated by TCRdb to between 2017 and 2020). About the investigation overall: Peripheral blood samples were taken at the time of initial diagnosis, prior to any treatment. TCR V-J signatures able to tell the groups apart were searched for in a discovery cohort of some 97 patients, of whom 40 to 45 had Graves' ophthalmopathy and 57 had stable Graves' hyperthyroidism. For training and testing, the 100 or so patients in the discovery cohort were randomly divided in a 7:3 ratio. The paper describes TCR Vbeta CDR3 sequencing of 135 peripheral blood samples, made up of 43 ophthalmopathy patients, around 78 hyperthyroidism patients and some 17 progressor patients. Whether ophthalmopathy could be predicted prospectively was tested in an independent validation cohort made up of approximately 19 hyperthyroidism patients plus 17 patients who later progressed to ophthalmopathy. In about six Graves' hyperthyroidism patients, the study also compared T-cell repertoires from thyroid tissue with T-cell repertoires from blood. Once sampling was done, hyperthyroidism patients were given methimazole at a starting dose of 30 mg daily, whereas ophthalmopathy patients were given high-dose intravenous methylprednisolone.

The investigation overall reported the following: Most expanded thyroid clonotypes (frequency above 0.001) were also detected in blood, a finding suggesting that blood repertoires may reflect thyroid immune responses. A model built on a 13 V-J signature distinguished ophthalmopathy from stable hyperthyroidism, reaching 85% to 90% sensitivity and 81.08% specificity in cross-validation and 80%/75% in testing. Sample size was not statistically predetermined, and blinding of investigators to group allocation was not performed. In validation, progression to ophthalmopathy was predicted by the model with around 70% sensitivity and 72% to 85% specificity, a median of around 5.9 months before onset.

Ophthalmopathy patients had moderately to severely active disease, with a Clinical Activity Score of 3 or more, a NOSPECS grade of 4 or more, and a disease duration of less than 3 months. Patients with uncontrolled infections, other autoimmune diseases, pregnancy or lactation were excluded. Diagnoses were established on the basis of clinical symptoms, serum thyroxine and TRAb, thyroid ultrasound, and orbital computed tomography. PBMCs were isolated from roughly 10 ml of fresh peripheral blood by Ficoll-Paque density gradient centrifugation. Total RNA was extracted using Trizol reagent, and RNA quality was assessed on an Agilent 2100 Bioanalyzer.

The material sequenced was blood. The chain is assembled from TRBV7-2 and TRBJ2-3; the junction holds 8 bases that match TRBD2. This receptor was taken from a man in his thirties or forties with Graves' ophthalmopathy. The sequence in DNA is TGTGCCAGCAGCCAACTAGCGGCCAGGGGCACAGATACGCAGTATTTT. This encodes CASSQLAARGTDTQYF.